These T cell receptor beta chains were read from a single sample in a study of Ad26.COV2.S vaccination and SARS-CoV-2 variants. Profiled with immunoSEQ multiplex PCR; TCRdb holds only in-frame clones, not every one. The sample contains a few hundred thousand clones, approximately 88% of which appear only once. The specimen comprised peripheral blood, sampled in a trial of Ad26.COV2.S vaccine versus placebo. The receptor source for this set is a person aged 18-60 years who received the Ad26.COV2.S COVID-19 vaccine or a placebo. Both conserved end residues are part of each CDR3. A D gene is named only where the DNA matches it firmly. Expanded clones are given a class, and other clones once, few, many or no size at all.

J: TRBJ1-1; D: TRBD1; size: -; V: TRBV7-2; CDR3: CASSGGRGRNTEAFF; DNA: TGTGCCAGCAGCGGAGGGAGGGGGCGCAACACTGAAGCTTTCTTT
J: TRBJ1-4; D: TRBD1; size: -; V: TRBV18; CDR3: CASSPGQVTNEKLFF; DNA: TGTGCCAGCTCACCCGGACAGGTGACTAATGAAAAACTGTTTTTT
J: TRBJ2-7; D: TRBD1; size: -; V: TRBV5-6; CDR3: CASSWTGLPYEQYF; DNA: TGTGCCAGCAGCTGGACAGGACTTCCCTACGAGCAGTACTTC
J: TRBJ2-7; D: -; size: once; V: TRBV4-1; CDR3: CASSQGGRGTYEQYF; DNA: TGCGCCAGCAGCCAAGGAGGTAGAGGGACCTACGAGCAGTACTTC
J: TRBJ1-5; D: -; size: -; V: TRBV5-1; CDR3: CASSLALNQPQHF; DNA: TGCGCCAGCAGCTTGGCTCTCAATCAGCCCCAGCATTTT
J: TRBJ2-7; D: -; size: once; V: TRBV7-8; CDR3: CASSIRPPGSSYEQYF; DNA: TGTGCCAGCAGCATCAGACCCCCAGGGAGCTCCTACGAGCAGTACTTC
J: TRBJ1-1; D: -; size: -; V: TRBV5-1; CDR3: CASSSLPPPNTEAFF; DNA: TGCGCCAGCAGCTCCCTCCCTCCTCCGAACACTGAAGCTTTCTTT
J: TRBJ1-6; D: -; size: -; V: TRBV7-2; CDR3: CASSFRTYNSPLHF; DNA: TGTGCCAGCAGCTTTCGGACATATAATTCACCCCTCCACTTT
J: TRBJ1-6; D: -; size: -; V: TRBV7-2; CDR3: CASSLASMDSPLHF; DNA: TGTGCCAGCAGCTTAGCATCTATGGATTCACCCCTCCACTTT
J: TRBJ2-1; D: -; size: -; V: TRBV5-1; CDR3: CASSLNLHGNEQFF; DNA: TGCGCCAGCAGCTTGAACTTACACGGAAATGAGCAGTTCTTC
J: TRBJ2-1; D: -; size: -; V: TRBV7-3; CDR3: CASSSAGLEVSEQFF; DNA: TGTGCCAGCAGCTCGGCGGGACTCGAGGTGTCTGAGCAGTTCTTC
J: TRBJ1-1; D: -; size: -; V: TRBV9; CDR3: CASSTNGQMNTEAFF; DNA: TGTGCCAGCAGCACCAACGGACAGATGAACACTGAAGCTTTCTTT
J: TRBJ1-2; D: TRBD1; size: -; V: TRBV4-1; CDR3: CASSQLYRGGYGYTF; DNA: TGCGCCAGCAGCCAACTCTACAGGGGTGGCTATGGCTACACCTTC
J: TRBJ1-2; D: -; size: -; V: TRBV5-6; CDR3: CASSFPAGGYYGYTF; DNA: TGTGCCAGCAGCTTTCCAGCAGGTGGCTACTATGGCTACACCTTC
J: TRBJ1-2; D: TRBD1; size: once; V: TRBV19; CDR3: CASSADRVPTF; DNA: TGTGCCAGTAGTGCGGACAGGGTCCCCACCTTC
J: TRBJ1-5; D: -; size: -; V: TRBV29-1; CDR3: CSVRQTNQPQHF; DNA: TGCAGCGTTAGACAGACTAATCAGCCCCAGCATTTT
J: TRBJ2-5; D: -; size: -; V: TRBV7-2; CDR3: CASSLRGRQETQYF; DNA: TGTGCCAGCAGCTTACGGGGGAGACAAGAGACCCAGTACTTC
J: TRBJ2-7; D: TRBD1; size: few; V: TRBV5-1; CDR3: CASSLGSGQMSYEQYF; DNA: TGCGCCAGCAGCTTGGGTTCGGGACAGATGTCCTACGAGCAGTACTTC
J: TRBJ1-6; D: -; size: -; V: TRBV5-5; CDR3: CASSLLGTDNSPLHF; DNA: TGTGCCAGCAGCTTGTTAGGGACGGATAATTCACCCCTCCACTTT
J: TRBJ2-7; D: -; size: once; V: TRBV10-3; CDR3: CAISGDRSSYEQYF; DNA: TGTGCCATCAGTGGTGACAGAAGCTCCTACGAGCAGTACTTC
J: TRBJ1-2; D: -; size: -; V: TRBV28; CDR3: CASSFRGINYGYTF; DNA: TGTGCCAGCAGTTTTCGAGGGATTAACTATGGCTACACCTTC
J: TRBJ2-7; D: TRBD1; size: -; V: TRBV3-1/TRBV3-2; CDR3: CASSQGSGGSYEQYF; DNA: TGTGCCAGCAGCCAAGGGTCAGGGGGCTCCTACGAGCAGTACTTC
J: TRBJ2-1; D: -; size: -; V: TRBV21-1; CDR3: CASSKTPTGGNEQFF; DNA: TGTGCCAGCAGCAAAACCCCGACAGGGGGAAATGAGCAGTTCTTC
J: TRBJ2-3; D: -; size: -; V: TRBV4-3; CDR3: CASSLLAGADTQYF; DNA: TGCGCCAGCAGCCTCCTGGCGGGCGCAGATACGCAGTATTTT
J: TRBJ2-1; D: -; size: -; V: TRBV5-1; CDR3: CASSLRPENEQFF; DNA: TGCGCCAGCAGCTTGAGGCCTGAGAATGAGCAGTTCTTC
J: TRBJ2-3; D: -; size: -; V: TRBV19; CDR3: CASSRWDSTDTQYF; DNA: TGTGCCAGTAGTAGGTGGGACAGCACAGATACGCAGTATTTT
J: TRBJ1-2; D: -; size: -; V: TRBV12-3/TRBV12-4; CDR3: CASGINYGYTF; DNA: TGTGCCAGCGGTATTAACTATGGCTACACCTTC
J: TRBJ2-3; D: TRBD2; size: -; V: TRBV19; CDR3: CASKSRDYRTQYF; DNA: TGTGCCAGTAAAAGCCGGGACTATAGGACGCAGTATTTT
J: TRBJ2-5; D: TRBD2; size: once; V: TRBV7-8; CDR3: CASSPVEAGFKTQYF; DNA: TGTGCCAGCAGCCCTGTTGAAGCGGGGTTTAAGACCCAGTACTTC
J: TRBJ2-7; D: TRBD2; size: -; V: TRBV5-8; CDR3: CASSLRASGGAYEQYF; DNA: TGTGCCAGCAGCTTGAGGGCTAGCGGGGGGGCCTACGAGCAGTACTTC
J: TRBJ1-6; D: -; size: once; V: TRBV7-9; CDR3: CASSLGAGGFNSPLHF; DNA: TGTGCCAGCAGCTTGGGGGCGGGAGGGTTCAATTCACCCCTCCACTTT
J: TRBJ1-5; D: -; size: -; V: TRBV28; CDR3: CASSFQDFNQPQHF; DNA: TGTGCCAGCAGTTTTCAGGATTTCAATCAGCCCCAGCATTTT
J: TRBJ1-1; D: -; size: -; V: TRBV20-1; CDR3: CSVSGWTEAFF; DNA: TGCAGTGTTTCAGGATGGACTGAAGCTTTCTTT
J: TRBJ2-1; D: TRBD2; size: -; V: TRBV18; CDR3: CASSPALAGGNNEQFF; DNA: TGTGCCAGCTCACCGGCACTAGCGGGGGGGAACAATGAGCAGTTCTTC
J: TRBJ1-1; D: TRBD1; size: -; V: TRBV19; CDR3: CASSILTGDTEAFF; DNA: TGTGCCAGTAGTATTTTAACAGGGGACACTGAAGCTTTCTTT
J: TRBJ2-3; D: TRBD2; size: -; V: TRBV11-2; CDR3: CASSSLAGATDTQYF; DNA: TGTGCCAGCAGTTCACTAGCGGGGGCCACAGATACGCAGTATTTT
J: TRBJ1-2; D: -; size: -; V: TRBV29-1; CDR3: CSVGLATGNYGYTF; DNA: TGCAGCGTTGGCCTAGCTACAGGGAACTATGGCTACACCTTC
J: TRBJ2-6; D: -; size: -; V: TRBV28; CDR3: CASKGGYGANVLTF; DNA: TGTGCCAGCAAAGGGGGGTACGGGGCCAACGTCCTGACTTTC
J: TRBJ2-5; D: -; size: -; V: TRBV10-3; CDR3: CAISEGREETQYF; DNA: TGTGCCATCAGTGAAGGCAGGGAAGAGACCCAGTACTTC
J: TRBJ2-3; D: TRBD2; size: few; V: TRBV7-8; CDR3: CASSLSLWRGGGDTQYF; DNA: TGTGCCAGCAGCTTATCTTTGTGGCGGGGGGGCGGAGATACGCAGTATTTT
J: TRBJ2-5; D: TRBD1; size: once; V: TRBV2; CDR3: CASSAYRGFETQYF; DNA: TGTGCCAGCAGTGCCTACAGGGGTTTCGAGACCCAGTACTTC
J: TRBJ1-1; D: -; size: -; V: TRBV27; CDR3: CASSNLGNTEAFF; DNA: TGTGCCAGCAGTAACCTAGGGAACACTGAAGCTTTCTTT
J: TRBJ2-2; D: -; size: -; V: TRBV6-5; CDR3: CASSYSRQANTGELFF; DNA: TGTGCCAGCAGTTACTCGCGGCAGGCGAACACCGGGGAGCTGTTTTTT
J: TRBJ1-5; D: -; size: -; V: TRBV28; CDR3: CASRPTTGNMDNQPQHF; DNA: TGTGCCAGCAGGCCAACGACAGGAAACATGGACAATCAGCCCCAGCATTTT
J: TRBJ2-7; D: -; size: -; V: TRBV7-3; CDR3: CASSLIALPYYEQYF; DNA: TGTGCCAGCAGCTTAATCGCCTTACCCTACTACGAGCAGTACTTC
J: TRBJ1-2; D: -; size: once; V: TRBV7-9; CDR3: CASSLTYGDYGYTF; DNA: TGTGCCAGCAGCTTAACGTACGGGGACTATGGCTACACCTTC
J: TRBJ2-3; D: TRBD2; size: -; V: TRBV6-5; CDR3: CASSRLAYSTDTQYF; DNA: TGTGCCAGCAGCCGACTAGCCTACAGCACAGATACGCAGTATTTT
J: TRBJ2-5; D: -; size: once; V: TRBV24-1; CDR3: CATSDPRPPETQYF; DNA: TGTGCCACCAGTGATCCCAGACCACCGGAGACCCAGTACTTC
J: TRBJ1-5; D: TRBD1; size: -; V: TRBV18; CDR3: CASSQGQGNSNQPQHF; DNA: TGTGCCAGCTCACAAGGACAGGGCAATAGCAATCAGCCCCAGCATTTT